The following is a T cell receptor beta chain sequence with its context. Its target is not known. This record comes from a study of T cell responses to AZD1222 COVID-19 vaccine. Notes on the study in general: Spike-wide coverage was observed for vaccine-associated CD4 TCRs, with dominant responses at 160-218 and 743-854. It should be noted that donors were predominantly white British and more often female, and clonal diversity was possibly underestimated.

The repertoire was sequenced with immunoSEQ multiplex PCR; TCRdb's copy has only in-frame clones and lacks some. The top ten clones hold around 21% of a sample with 75,000 to 90,000 clones, almost 80% of them seen once. This TCR was sampled from an adult in good health. Sequencing used peripheral blood, obtained on day 0 of AZD1222 vaccination.

The CDR3 nucleotides read TGCGCCAGCAGCAACGGACAGGGCCCCTCGAACACCGGGGAGCTGTTTTTT. Amino acids: CASSNGQGPSNTGELFF. The rearrangement joins TRBV5-1 to TRBJ2-2; 8 bases fit TRBD1. CDR1 and CDR2 (germline): SGHRS, YFSETQ. The CDR3 covers 17 residues. V was pared by 4 bases and J by 0 bases, with 8 bases of the junction left unmatched.